A few counts support the clone carrying this T cell receptor (beta chain). Antigen: not known. This entry belongs to a study of cytomegalovirus exposure and HLA in healthy donors. This PCR relied on a set of 60 Vbeta primers and 13 Jbeta primers. Here immunoSEQ multiplex PCR was the method, and the copy in TCRdb shows in-frame clones only, minus some. The sample has more than 85,000 clones, around 70% seen once; the top ten hold less than 15%. Germline CDR1 reads SNHLY; CDR2 reads FYNNEI. The CDR3 sequence is 13 residues long. V dropped 4 bases and J dropped 7; count of bases not matched to a gene: 3. Study observations and caveats: HLA restriction was apparent for most CMV-associated TCR beta chains in a later analysis. Cytomegalovirus association was listed for under 200 TCR beta chains. Among TCR sequences, most were rare, though some public TCRs appeared in many donors. Upon later analysis, HLA-associated TCR beta chains proved more clonally expanded than other, equally common chains.

The J gene is TRBJ1-4, the V gene TRBV2; TRBD1 aligns across 7 bases. This sequence was found in a woman in her 50s in good health and CMV-seropositive. Sequencing was carried out using PBMCs. The CDR3 region is CASSVRDSEKLFF. CDR3 DNA: TGTGCCAGCAGTGTCCGGGACAGTGAAAAACTGTTTTTT.